The 9 T cell receptor beta chains reported below all come from one sample, sequenced in a study of early T cells in non-severe SARS-CoV-2 infection. TCRdb reprocessed the 5' RACE reads with MiXCR, giving one entry per CDR3 protein. The data show approximately 35,000 distinct CDR3 sequences, approximately 7.1% seen once. The specimen comprised whole blood, sampled at baseline. These receptors were taken from an adult who was a healthcare worker with PCR-confirmed SARS-CoV-2 infection or an uninfected control (not recorded which).

This clonotype was detected a few times. The rearrangement joins TRBV9 to TRBJ2-7, with D tentatively TRBD2 (5 bases). Deletions cut 0 bases from V and 7 bases from J, with 14 bases between. The length of the CDR3 is 14 residues. CDR1 and CDR2 (germline): SGDLS, YYNGEE. CDR3 residues: CASSVASWTPEQYF. DNA for the CDR3: TGTGCCAGCAGCGTAGCTAGTTGGACTCCGGAGCAGTACTTC.

This clonotype was detected ten times or more. The genes are TRBV20-1 and TRBJ2-3; 8 positions agree with TRBD2. The CDR3 spans 14 residues. Germline CDR1 is DFQATT and CDR2 is SNEGSKA (reference sequence). V dropped 2 bases and J dropped 4; count of bases not matched to a gene: 5. In nucleotides, the CDR3 is TGCAGTGCTAGAAATAGCGGGATTGCAGATACGCAGTATTTT. Translating it yields CSARNSGIADTQYF.

The chain employs TRBV11-2 and TRBJ2-4; 9 bases are a match to TRBD2. Trimming at V came to 5 bases and at J to 4 bases, leaving 12 bases not matched to a gene. Germline-derived CDR1 and CDR2 are SGHAT and FQNNGV. The CDR3 has 17 residues. CDR3 coding DNA: TGTGCCAGCAGCCCAGCGGGAGGCCACGTGCTGAAAAACATTCAGTACTTC. As protein: CASSPAGGHVLKNIQYF.

This clonotype was observed at least ten times. The genes are TRBV5-1 and TRBJ2-5; 10 bases agree with TRBD2. This CDR3 contains 17 residues. Germline trimming cut 1 base from V and 4 bases from J; bases unmatched to any gene: 10. Germline CDR1 is SGHRS and CDR2 is YFSETQ. CDR3: CASSLLGLAWGPETQYF. As DNA, the CDR3 is TGCGCCAGCAGCTTGCTGGGACTAGCGTGGGGCCCAGAGACCCAGTACTTC.

This clonotype has a single count. A much larger clonotype is one base distant, so this may be a read error. The rearrangement joins TRBV6-6 to TRBJ2-4; TRBD1 agrees at 8 bases. The germline gives CDR1 MNHNY, CDR2 SVGAGI (reference sequence). There are 20 residues in the CDR3. CDR3 protein: CASSYETGAGLRIVKNILYF. The CDR3 DNA reads as TGTGCCAGCAGTTACGAGACAGGGGCCGGTCTTAGAATAGTCAAAAACATTCTGTACTTC.

This clonotype was seen at least ten times. The chain couples TRBV7-9 to TRBJ1-5; no clear D. The V gene lost 3 bases and the J gene lost 4 bases, with 10 bases spanning the gap. This CDR3 has 14 residues. The germline V gene encodes CDR1 SEHNR and CDR2 FQNEAQ (reference sequence). CDR3 coding DNA: TGTGCCAGCAGCTTCGAAGGCCGAAATCAGCCCCAGCATTTT. Protein sequence: CASSFEGRNQPQHF.

The chain carries TRBV4-2 and TRBJ2-3; D not certain. The CDR3 contains 12 residues. The germline V gene encodes CDR1 LGHNA and CDR2 YNFKEQ. V dropped 0 bases and J dropped 5 bases, with 3 bases sitting between them. The CDR3 loop reads CASSQERDTQYF. In nucleotides, the CDR3 is TGTGCCAGCAGCCAAGAACGAGATACGCAGTATTTT.

This clonotype was observed a few times. This could be a read error, since a much larger clone is one nucleotide away. This chain uses TRBV7-3 with TRBJ1-6; 10 nucleotides agree with TRBD1. From germline, CDR1 is SGHTA and CDR2 FQGTGA. The CDR3 spans 16 residues. CDR3 amino acids: CASNLGGTGEGSPLHF. CDR3 coding DNA: TGTGCCAGCAACTTAGGTGGGACAGGGGAAGGTTCACCCCTCCACTTT. Full variable domain (rest looked up from reference TRBV7-3 and TRBJ1-6): GAGVSQTPSNKVTEKGKYVELRCDPISGHTALYWYRQSLGQGPEFLIYFQGTGAADDSGLPNDRFFAVRPEGSVSTLKIQRTERGDSAVYLCASNLGGTGEGSPLHFGNGTRLTVT.

J is TRBJ2-1 and V is TRBV2; TRBD2 aligns across 8 bases. This CDR3 spans 18 amino acids. The germline V gene encodes CDR1 SNHLY and CDR2 FYNNEI. The junction had 12 bases not matched to a gene; V was cut back by 0 bases and J by 5 bases. The CDR3 DNA is TGTGCCAGCAGTGAAGCGCTTCTTGCGGGAGGACTCAACAATGAGCAGTTCTTC. Translating it yields CASSEALLAGGLNNEQFF.